This TCR beta chain originates from a study of blood T cell repertoires in COVID-19. Study as a whole: In each case, the material was cDNA or gDNA derived from T cells, B-cell-depleted T cells, or PBMCs.

Here immunoSEQ multiplex PCR was the method, and the copy in TCRdb shows in-frame clones only, minus some. The repertoire consists of about 430,000 clones, with over 75% occurring once and the leading ten covering 1.1%. Participants reported their clinical history, and cohort assignment relied on those reports. Germline loops: CDR1 GTSNPN, CDR2 SVGIG (reference sequence). The CDR3 contains 14 residues. J lost 9 bases, V lost 0 bases, and 6 bases had no gene match. The specimen sequenced was PBMCs or T cells enriched from blood (not recorded which). This clonotype was obtained from a man in his thirties or forties who had recovered from COVID-19. The V and J genes are TRBV30 and TRBJ2-7, with TRBD2 matching over 12 bases. As DNA, the CDR3 is TGTGCCTGGAGTGTAGTGACTAGCGGGAGTGTGCAGTACTTC. Translation: CAWSVVTSGSVQYF.